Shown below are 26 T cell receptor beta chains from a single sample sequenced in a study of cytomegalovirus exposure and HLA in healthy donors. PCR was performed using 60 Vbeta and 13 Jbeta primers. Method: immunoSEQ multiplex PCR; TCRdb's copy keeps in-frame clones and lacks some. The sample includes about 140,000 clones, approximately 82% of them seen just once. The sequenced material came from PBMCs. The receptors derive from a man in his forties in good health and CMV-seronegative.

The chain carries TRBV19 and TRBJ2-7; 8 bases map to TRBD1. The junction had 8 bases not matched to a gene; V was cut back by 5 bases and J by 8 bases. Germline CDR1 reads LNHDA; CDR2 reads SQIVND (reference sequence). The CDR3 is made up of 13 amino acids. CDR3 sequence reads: CASSPGQGRKQYF. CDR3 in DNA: TGTGCCAGTAGTCCCGGACAGGGTCGCAAGCAGTACTTC.

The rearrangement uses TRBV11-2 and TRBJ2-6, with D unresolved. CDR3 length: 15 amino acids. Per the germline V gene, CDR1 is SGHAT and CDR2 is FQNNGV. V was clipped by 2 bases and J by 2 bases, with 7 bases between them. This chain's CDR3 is CASSLHLAGANVLTF. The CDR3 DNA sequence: TGTGCCAGCAGCTTACACCTAGCTGGGGCCAACGTCCTGACTTTC.

The CDR3 sequence is CASKRGGAYGYTF. The CDR3 region has the DNA TGTGCCAGCAAAAGGGGGGGCGCCTATGGCTACACCTTC. V gene TRBV28 combines with J gene TRBJ1-2, with D perhaps matching TRBD1 (6 bases). V was cut by 7 bases and J by 4 bases, with 13 bases left in between. The germline CDR1 and CDR2 sequences are MDHEN and SYDVKM. CDR3 size: 13 residues.

Written as DNA, the CDR3 is TGTGCCAGCAGTTACGGGGAGTCCCTCGGGTCAAACATTCAGTACTTC. Protein sequence: CASSYGESLGSNIQYF. V usage is TRBV6-6 and J usage is TRBJ2-4; D possibly corresponds to TRBD2 (5 bases). The CDR3 is made up of 16 amino acids. Germline V lookup: CDR1 MNHNY, CDR2 SVGAGI (reference sequence). V gave up 2 bases and J gave up 6 bases, with 17 bases separating them.

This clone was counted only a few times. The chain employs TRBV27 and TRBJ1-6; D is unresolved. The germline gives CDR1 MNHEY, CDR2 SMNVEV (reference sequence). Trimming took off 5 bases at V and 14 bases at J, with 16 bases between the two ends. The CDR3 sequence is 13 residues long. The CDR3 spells CASSGNSLGSLHF. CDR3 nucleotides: TGTGCCAGCAGTGGCAATTCCCTTGGTTCCCTCCACTTT.

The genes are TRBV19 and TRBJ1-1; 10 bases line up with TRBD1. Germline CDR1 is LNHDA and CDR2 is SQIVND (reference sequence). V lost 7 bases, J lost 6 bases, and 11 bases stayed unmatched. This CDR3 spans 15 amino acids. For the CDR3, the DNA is TGTGCCAGTATGAGACAGGGGGCCGGTTACTCTGAAGCTTTCTTT. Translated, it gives CASMRQGAGYSEAFF.

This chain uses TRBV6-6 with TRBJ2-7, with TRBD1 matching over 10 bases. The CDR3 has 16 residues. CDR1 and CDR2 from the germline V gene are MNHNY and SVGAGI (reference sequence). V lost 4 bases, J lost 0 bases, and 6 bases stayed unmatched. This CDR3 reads CASSLGQGVPSYEQYF. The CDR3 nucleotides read TGTGCCAGCAGTTTAGGACAGGGGGTACCCTCCTACGAGCAGTACTTC.

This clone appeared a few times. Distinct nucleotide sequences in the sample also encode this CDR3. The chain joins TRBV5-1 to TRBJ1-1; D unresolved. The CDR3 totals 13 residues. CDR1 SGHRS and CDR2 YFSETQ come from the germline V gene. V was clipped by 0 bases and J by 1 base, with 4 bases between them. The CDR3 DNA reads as TGCGCCAGCAGCTTGGCGGGGAACACTGAAGCTTTCTTT. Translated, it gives CASSLAGNTEAFF.

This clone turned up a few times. In DNA form, the CDR3 reads TGCGCCAGCAGCCCTAACGCCTGGGAGGATTCACCCCTCCACTTT. It codes for CASSPNAWEDSPLHF. The rearrangement uses TRBV5-1 and TRBJ1-6; D gene unclear. Trimming took 4 bases from V and 8 from J, leaving 16 bases between them. The CDR3 has 15 amino acids. Germline CDR1 and CDR2: SGHRS and YFSETQ.

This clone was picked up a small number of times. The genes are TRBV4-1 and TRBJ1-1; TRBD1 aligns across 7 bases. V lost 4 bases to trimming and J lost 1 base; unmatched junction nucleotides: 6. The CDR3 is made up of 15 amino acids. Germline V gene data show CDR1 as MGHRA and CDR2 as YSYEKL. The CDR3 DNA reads TGCGCCAGCAGCCTACAAGACAGGGAGAACACTGAAGCTTTCTTT. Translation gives CASSLQDRENTEAFF.

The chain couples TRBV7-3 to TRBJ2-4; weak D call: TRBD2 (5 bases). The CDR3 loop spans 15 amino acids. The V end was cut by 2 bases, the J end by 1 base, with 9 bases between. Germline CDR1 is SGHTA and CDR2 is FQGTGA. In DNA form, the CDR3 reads TGTGCCAGCAGCTTAGAGAGGGCGGCCAAAAACATTCAGTACTTC. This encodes CASSLERAAKNIQYF.

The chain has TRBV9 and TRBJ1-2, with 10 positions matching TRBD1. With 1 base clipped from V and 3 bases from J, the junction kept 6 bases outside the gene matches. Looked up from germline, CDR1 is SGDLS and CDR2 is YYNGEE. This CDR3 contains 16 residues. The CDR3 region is CASSVSVGTGDYGYTF. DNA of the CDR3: TGTGCCAGCAGCGTATCGGTTGGGACAGGGGACTATGGCTACACCTTC.

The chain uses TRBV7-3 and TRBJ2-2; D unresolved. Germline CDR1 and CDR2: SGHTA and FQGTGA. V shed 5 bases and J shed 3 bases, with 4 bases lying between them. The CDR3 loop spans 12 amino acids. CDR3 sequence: CASSPDTGELFF. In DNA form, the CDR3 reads TGTGCCAGCAGCCCGGACACCGGGGAGCTGTTTTTT.

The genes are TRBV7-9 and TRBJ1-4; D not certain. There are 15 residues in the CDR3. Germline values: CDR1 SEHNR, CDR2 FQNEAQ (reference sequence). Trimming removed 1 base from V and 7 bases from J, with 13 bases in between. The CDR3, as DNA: TGTGCCAGCAGCTTAGGGGGAGGGAGACCTGAAAAACTGTTTTTT. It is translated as CASSLGGGRPEKLFF.

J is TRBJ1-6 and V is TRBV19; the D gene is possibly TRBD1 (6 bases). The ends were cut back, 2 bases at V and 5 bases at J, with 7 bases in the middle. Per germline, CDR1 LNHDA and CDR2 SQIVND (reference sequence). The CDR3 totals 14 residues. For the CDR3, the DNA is TGTGCCAGTAGTATATGGACAGATAATTCACCCCTCCACTTT. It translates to CASSIWTDNSPLHF.

For the CDR3, the DNA is TGTGCCAGCACCACGGGACAGGGGAATCAGCCCCAGCATTTT. Translation gives CASTTGQGNQPQHF. The rearrangement uses TRBV6-5 and TRBJ1-5; 10 nucleotides agree with TRBD1. This CDR3 is built from 14 residues. CDR1 is MNHEY, CDR2 SVGAGI, per germline. J gave up 4 bases and V 7 bases, and 4 bases lay outside the gene matches.

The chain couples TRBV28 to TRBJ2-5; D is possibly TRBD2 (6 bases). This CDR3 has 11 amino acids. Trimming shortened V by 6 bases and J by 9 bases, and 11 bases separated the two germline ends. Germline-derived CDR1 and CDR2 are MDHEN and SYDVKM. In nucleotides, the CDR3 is TGTGCCAGCAGCTCGAGGGAGGCCCAGTACTTC. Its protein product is CASSSREAQYF.

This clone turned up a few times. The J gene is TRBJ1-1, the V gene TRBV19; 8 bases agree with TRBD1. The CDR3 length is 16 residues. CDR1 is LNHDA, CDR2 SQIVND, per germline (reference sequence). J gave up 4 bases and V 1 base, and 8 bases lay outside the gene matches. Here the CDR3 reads CASSIVYRGKGTEAFF. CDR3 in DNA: TGTGCCAGTAGTATAGTATACAGGGGGAAAGGCACTGAAGCTTTCTTT. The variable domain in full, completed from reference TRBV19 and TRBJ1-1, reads DGGITQSPKYLFRKEGQNVTLSCEQNLNHDAMYWYRQDPGQGLRLIYYSQIVNDFQKGDIAEGYSVSREKKESFPLTVTSAQKNPTAFYLCASSIVYRGKGTEAFFGQGTRLTVV.

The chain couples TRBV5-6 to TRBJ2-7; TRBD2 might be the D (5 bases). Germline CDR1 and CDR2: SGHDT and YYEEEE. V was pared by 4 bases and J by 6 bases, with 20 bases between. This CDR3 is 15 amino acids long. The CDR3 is CASSRLHEDSREQYF. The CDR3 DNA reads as TGTGCCAGCAGCCGCCTCCACGAGGACTCCCGCGAGCAGTACTTC.

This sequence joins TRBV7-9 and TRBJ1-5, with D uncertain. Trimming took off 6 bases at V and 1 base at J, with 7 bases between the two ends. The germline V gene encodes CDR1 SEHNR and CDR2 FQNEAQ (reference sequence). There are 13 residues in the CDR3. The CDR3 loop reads CASRGDSNQPQHF. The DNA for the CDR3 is TGTGCCAGCAGGGGCGACAGCAATCAGCCCCAGCATTTT.

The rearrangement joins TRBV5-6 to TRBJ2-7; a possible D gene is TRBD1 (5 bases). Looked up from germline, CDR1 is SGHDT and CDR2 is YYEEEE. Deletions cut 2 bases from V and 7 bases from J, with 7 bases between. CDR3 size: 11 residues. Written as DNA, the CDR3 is TGTGCCAGCAGCTTAGGACAAGAGCAGTACTTC. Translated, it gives CASSLGQEQYF.

Here the CDR3 DNA reads TGCGCCAGCAGCCGCGGCGACCCGACGGAACATGAAAAACTGTTTTTT. It yields the protein CASSRGDPTEHEKLFF. The chain uses TRBV5-1 and TRBJ1-4; unclear D gene. The germline V and J ends were trimmed by 4 bases and 6 bases, with 19 bases remaining between them. CDR3 length: 16 residues. Germline V gives CDR1 SGHRS, CDR2 YFSETQ.

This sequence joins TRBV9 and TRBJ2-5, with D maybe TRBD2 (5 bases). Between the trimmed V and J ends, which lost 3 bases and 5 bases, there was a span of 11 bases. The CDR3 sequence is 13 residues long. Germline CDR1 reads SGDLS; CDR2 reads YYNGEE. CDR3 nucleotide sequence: TGTGCCAGCAGCGACGAGGGCGGGGAGACCCAGTACTTC. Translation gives CASSDEGGETQYF.

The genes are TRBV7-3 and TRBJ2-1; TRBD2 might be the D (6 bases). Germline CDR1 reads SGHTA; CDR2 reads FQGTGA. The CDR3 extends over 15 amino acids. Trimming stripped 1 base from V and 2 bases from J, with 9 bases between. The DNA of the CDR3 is TGTGCCAGCAGCTTAAGCGGGGTAGCCTACAATGAGCAGTTCTTC. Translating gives CASSLSGVAYNEQFF. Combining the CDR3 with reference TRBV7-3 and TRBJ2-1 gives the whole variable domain GAGVSQTPSNKVTEKGKYVELRCDPISGHTALYWYRQSLGQGPEFLIYFQGTGAADDSGLPNDRFFAVRPEGSVSTLKIQRTERGDSAVYLCASSLSGVAYNEQFFGPGTRLTVL.

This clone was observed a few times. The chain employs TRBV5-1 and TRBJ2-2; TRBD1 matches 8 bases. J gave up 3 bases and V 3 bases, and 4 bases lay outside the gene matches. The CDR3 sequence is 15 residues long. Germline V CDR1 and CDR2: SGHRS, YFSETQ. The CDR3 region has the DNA TGCGCCAGCAGCTCCGGGACAGGAGACACCGGGGAGCTGTTTTTT. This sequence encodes CASSSGTGDTGELFF.

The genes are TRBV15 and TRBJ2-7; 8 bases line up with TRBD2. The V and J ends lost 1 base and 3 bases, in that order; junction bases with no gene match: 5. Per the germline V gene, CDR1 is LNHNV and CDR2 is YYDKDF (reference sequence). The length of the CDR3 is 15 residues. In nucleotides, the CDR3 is TGTGCCACCAGCAGAGGGGGTAGCGGGATCTACGAGCAGTACTTC. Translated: CATSRGGSGIYEQYF.